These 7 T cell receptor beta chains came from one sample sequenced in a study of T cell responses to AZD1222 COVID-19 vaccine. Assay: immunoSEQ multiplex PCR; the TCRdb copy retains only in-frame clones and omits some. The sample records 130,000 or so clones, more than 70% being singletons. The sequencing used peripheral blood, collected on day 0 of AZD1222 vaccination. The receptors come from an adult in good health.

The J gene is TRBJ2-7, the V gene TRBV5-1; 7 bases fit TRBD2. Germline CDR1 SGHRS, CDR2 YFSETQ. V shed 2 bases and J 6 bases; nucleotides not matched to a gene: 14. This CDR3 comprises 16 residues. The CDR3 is CASSLDGGMGYAEQYF. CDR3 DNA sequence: TGCGCCAGCAGCTTAGACGGGGGGATGGGGTATGCCGAGCAGTACTTC.

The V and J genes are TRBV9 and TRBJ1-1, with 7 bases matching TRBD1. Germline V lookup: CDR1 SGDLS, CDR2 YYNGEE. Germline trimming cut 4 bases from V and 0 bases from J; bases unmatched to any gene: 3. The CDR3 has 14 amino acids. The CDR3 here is CASSSTGVNTEAFF. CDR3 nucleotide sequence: TGTGCCAGCAGCTCAACAGGGGTGAACACTGAAGCTTTCTTT.

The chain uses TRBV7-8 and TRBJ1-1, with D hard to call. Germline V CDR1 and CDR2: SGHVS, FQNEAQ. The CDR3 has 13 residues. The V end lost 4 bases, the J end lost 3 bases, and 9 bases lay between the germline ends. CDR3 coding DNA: TGTGCCAGCAGCTCGCCTGCCCACACTGAAGCTTTCTTT. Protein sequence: CASSSPAHTEAFF.

DNA for the CDR3: TGTGCCAGCAGTTTCGGGACAGGGCGATACGGCTACACCTTC. Translated: CASSFGTGRYGYTF. V gene TRBV28 combines with J gene TRBJ1-2, with 9 positions matching TRBD1. CDR3 length: 14 residues. The germline gives CDR1 MDHEN, CDR2 SYDVKM. V shed 3 bases and J 8 bases; nucleotides not matched to a gene: 7.

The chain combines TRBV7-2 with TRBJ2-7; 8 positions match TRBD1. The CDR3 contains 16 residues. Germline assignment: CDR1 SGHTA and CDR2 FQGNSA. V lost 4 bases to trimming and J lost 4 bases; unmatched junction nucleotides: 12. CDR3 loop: CASSSGGGQGLYEQYF. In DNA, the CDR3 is TGTGCCAGCAGCTCCGGTGGCGGACAGGGATTATACGAGCAGTACTTC.

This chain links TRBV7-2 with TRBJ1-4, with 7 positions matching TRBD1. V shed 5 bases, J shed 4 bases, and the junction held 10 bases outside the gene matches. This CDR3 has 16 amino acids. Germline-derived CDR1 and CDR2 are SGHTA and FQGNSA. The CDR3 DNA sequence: TGTGCCAGCAGCGTAGGGGACAGAAACATTAATGAAAAACTGTTTTTT. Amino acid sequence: CASSVGDRNINEKLFF. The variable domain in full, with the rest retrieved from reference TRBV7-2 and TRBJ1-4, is GAGVSQSPSNKVTEKGKDVELRCDPISGHTALYWYRQSLGQGLEFLIYFQGNSAPDKSGLPSDRFSAERTGGSVSTLTIQRTQQEDSAVYLCASSVGDRNINEKLFFGSGTQLSVL.

CDR3: CASSYPGQGTPNTGELFF. Written as DNA, the CDR3 is TGTGCCAGCAGTTATCCGGGACAGGGAACTCCGAACACCGGGGAGCTGTTTTTT. The chain has TRBV5-4 and TRBJ2-2, with 9 bases fitting TRBD1. The CDR3 extends over 18 amino acids. V was clipped by 5 bases and J by 0 bases; unmatched bases: 11. The germline gives CDR1 SGHNT, CDR2 YYREEE (reference sequence).